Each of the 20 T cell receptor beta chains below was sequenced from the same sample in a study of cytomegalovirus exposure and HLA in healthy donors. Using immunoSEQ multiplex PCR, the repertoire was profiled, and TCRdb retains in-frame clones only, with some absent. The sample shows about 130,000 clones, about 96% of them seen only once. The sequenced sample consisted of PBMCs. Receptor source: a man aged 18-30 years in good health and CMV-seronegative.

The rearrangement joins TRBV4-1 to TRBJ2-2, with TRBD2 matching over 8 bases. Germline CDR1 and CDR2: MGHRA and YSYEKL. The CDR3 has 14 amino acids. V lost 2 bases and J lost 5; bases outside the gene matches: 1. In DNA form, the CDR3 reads TGCGCCAGCAGCCAAACTAGCGGTACCGGGGAGCTGTTTTTT. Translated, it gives CASSQTSGTGELFF.

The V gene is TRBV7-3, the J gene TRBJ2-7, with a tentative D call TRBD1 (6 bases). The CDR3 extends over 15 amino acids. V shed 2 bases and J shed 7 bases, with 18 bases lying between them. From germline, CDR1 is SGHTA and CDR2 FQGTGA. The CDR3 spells CASSLYPNRVDEQYF. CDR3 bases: TGTGCCAGCAGCTTATATCCGAACAGGGTGGATGAGCAGTACTTC.

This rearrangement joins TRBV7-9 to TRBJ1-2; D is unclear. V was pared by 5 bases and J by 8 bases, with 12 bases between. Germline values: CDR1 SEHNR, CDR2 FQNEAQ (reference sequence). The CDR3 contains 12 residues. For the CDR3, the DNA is TGTGCCAGCAGCAGCGGAGTACCCGGCTACACCTTC. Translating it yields CASSSGVPGYTF.

The CDR3 spells CASSENSHTQYF. In DNA, the CDR3 is TGTGCCAGCAGTGAAAATAGTCATACGCAGTATTTT. The chain carries TRBV6-1 and TRBJ2-3; D remains ambiguous. Germline CDR1 MNHNS, CDR2 SASEGT. Trimming cost V 2 bases and J 7 bases, with 7 bases left between them. CDR3 length: 12 amino acids.

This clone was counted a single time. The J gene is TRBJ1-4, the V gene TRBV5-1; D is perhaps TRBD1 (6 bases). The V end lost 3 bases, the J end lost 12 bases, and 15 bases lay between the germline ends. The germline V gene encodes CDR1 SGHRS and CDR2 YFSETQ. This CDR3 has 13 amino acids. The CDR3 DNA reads TGCGCCAGCAGCTGGGGGGCGGGAGATGAACTGTTTTTT. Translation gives CASSWGAGDELFF.

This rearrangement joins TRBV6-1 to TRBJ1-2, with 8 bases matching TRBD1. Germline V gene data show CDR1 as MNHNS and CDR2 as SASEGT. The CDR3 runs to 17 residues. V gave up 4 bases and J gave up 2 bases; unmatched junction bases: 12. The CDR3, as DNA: TGTGCCAGCAGTGGGACAGGGTCATTGGGATGGAACTATGGCTACACCTTC. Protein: CASSGTGSLGWNYGYTF.

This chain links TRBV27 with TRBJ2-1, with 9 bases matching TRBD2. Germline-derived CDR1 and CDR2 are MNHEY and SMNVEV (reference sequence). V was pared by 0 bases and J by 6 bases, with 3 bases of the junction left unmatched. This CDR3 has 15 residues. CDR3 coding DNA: TGTGCCAGCAGTTTATCGACTAGCGGAGCCAATGAGCAGTTCTTC. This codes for CASSLSTSGANEQFF.

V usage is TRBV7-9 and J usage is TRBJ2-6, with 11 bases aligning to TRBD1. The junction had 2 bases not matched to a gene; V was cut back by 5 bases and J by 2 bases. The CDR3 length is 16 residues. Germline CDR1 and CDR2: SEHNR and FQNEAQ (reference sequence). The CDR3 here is CASSMGQGAGANVLTF. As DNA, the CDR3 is TGTGCCAGCAGCATGGGACAGGGGGCTGGGGCCAACGTCCTGACTTTC.

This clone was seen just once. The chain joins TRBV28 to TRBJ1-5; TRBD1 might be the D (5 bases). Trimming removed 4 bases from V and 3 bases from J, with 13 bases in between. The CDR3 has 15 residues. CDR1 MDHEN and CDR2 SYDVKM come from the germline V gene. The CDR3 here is CASSSIGDSNQPQHF. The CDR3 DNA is TGTGCCAGCAGTTCCATAGGGGATTCCAATCAGCCCCAGCATTTT.

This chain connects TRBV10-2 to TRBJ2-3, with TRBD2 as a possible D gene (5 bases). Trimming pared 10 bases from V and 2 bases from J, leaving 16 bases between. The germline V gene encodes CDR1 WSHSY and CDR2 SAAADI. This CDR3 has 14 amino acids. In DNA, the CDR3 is TGCGCCACCAAATTGGACTTGAACACAGATACGCAGTATTTT. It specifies CATKLDLNTDTQYF.

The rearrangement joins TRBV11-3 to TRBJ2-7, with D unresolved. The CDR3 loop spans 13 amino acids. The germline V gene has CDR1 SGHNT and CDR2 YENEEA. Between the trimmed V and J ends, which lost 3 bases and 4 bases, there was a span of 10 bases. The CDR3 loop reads CASSLNSLYEQYF. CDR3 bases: TGTGCCAGCAGCTTGAACAGCTTATACGAGCAGTACTTC.

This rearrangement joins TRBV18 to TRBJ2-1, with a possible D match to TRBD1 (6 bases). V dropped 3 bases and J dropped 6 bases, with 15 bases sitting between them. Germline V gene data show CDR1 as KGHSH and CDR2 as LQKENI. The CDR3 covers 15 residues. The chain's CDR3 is CASSPPVGAGNEQFF. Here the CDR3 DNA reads TGTGCCAGCTCACCCCCGGTGGGGGCGGGCAATGAGCAGTTCTTC.

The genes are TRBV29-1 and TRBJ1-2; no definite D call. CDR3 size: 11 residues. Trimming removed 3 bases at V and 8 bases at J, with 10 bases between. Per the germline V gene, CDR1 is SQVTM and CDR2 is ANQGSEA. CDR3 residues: CSVDAESGYTF. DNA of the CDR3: TGCAGCGTTGATGCGGAGAGCGGCTACACCTTC. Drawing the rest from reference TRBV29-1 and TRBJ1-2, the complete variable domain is SAVISQKPSRDICQRGTSLTIQCQVDSQVTMMFWYRQQPGQSLTLIATANQGSEATYESGFVIDKFPISRPNLTFSTLTVSNMSPEDSSIYLCSVDAESGYTFGSGTRLTVV.

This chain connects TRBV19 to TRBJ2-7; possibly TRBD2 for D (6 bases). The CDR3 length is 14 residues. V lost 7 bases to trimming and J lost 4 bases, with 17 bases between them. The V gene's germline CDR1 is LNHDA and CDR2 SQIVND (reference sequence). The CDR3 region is CASTAGTPAYEQYF. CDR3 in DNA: TGTGCCAGTACCGCCGGGACTCCCGCTTACGAGCAGTACTTC.

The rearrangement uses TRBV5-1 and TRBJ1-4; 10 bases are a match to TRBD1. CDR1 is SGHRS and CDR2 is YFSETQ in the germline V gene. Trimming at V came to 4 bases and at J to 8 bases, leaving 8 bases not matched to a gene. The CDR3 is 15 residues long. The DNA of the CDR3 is TGCGCCAGCAGCATAGCGACAGGGGGCGAGGAAAAACTGTTTTTT. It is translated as CASSIATGGEEKLFF.

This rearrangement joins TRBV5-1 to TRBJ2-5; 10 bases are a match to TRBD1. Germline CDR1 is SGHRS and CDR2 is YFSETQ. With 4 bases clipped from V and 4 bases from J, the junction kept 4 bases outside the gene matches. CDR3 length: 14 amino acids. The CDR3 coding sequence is TGCGCCAGCAGCGTTGGGACAGGGGCAGAGACCCAGTACTTC. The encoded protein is CASSVGTGAETQYF.

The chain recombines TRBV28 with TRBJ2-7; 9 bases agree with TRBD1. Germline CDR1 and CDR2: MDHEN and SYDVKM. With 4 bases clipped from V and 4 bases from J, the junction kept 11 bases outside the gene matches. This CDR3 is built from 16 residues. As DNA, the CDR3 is TGTGCCAGCAGTTCACAGCGGACAGGGGTAGAGTACGAGCAGTACTTC. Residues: CASSSQRTGVEYEQYF.

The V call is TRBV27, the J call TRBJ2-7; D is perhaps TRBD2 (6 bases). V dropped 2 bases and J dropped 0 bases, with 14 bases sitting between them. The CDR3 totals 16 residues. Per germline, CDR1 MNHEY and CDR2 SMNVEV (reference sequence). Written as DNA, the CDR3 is TGTGCCAGCAGTTTAGGAGCGGCCGGGGGCTCCTACGAGCAGTACTTC. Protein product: CASSLGAAGGSYEQYF.

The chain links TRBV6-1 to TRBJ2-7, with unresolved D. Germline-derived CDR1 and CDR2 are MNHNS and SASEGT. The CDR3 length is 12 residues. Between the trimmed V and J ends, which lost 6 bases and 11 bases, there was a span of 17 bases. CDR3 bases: TGTGCCAGCAGCGCCAATACAGATCTAAAGTACTTC. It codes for CASSANTDLKYF.

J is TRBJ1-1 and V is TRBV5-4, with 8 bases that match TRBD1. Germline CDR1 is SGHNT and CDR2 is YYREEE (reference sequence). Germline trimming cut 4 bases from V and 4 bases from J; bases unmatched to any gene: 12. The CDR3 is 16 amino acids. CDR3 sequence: CASSLEDRGGGTEAFF. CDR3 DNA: TGTGCCAGCAGCCTGGAAGACAGGGGAGGAGGCACTGAAGCTTTCTTT. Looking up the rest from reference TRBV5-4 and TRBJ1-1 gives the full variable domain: ETGVTQSPTHLIKTRGQQVTLRCSSQSGHNTVSWYQQALGQGPQFIFQYYREEENGRGNFPPRFSGLQFPNYSSELNVNALELDDSALYLCASSLEDRGGGTEAFFGQGTRLTVV.